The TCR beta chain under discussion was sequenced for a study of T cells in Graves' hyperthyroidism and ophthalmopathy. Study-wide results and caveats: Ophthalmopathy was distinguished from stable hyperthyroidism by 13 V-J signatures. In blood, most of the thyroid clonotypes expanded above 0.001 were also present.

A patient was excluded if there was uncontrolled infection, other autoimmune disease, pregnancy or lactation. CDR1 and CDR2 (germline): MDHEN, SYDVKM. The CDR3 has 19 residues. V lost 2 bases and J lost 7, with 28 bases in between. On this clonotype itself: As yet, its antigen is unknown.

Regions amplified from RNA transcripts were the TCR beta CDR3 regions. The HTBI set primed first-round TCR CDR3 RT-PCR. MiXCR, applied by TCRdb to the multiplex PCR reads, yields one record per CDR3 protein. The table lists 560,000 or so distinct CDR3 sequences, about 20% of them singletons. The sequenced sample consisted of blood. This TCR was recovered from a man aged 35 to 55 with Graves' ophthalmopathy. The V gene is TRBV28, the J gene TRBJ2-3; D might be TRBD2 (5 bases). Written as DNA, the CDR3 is TGTGCCAGCAGTTTACCAAGAGCCCCCCGCGGCGGGCCGTTTAATACGCAGTATTTT. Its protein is CASSLPRAPRGGPFNTQYF.